These 15 T cell receptor beta chains were all obtained from the same sample, sequenced in a study of T cell responses to AZD1222 COVID-19 vaccine (dated by TCRdb to about 2021). Libraries came from the immunoSEQ multiplex PCR assay. In its TCRdb copy, this immuneACCESS table keeps in-frame sequences only and misses some clones. Where compared with another copy, unresolved V genes explain less than half of these, and the others have no known cause. Here the sample has under 150,000 clones; roughly 93% occur a single time. Together, the top ten hold approximately 9% of the sample. The label giving this sample's time point can be read as: about 28 days (+/-7) after the second vaccine dose. This specimen was peripheral blood, taken 28 days after the second AZD1222 dose. These receptors came from an adult who received the AZD1222 COVID-19 vaccine.

The chain employs TRBV4-1 and TRBJ2-1; D not resolved. The germline V and J ends were trimmed by 0 bases and 0 bases, with 6 bases remaining between them. The germline gives CDR1 MGHRA, CDR2 YSYEKL. CDR3 length: 15 residues. The CDR3 bases are TGCGCCAGCAGCCAAGAAGTGACCTCCTACAATGAGCAGTTCTTC. It specifies CASSQEVTSYNEQFF.

The rearrangement uses TRBV19 and TRBJ1-1; perhaps TRBD1 as D (6 bases). The CDR3 has 13 amino acids. The germline gives CDR1 LNHDA, CDR2 SQIVND (reference sequence). V lost 5 bases and J lost 5, with 12 bases in between. CDR3 nucleotides: TGTGCCAGTAGTTCCCACAGGGATACTGAAGCTTTCTTT. Translated: CASSSHRDTEAFF.

The chain links TRBV30 to TRBJ1-1; D gene unclear. The germline V gene encodes CDR1 GTSNPN and CDR2 SVGIG (reference sequence). The CDR3 runs 14 residues. Trimming shortened V by 0 bases and J by 6 bases, and 14 bases separated the two germline ends. In DNA, the CDR3 is TGTGCCTGGAGTGTACCCAGGCTATCGGCTGAAGCTTTCTTT. Translated: CAWSVPRLSAEAFF.

This chain joins TRBV21-1 and TRBJ2-1. TRBV21-1 is a pseudogene locus. CDR3 length: 14 amino acids. The CDR3 sequence: CASSPPCRGNEQFF. DNA of the CDR3: TGTGCCAGCAGCCCCCCATGTCGTGGCAATGAGCAGTTCTTC.

The chain employs TRBV24-1 and TRBJ2-1; 9 bases are shared with TRBD2. J was trimmed by 4 bases and V by 4 bases; bases with no gene match: 7. This CDR3 is 16 amino acids long. Germline V gives CDR1 KGHDR, CDR2 SFDVKD. The CDR3 loop is CATSEDLAGPYNEQFF. CDR3 DNA sequence: TGTGCCACCAGTGAGGACCTAGCGGGACCTTACAATGAGCAGTTCTTC.

This chain joins TRBV3-1 (or the pseudogene TRBV3-2) and TRBJ2-1, with 7 bases that match TRBD1. The CDR3 is 13 amino acids. The germline gives CDR1 LGHDT, CDR2 YNNKEL (reference sequence). J gave up 9 bases and V 6 bases, and 8 bases lay outside the gene matches. The DNA for the CDR3 is TGTGCCAGCAGGCGAGAGGGGGCGACTGAGCAGTTCTTC. Protein product: CASRREGATEQFF.

CDR3 nucleotide sequence: TGTGCCAGCACCGGACCCGGGGGGTGGTTCTTC. Translating gives CASTGPGGWFF. The chain joins TRBV12-3 or TRBV12-4 to TRBJ2-1; 7 positions match TRBD2. The CDR3 has 11 amino acids. The junction had 9 bases not matched to a gene; V was cut back by 7 bases and J by 15 bases.

CDR3 nucleotide sequence: TGTGCCACCAGTGATTTTTCCCGCGGTGATACGCAGTATTTT. Residues: CATSDFSRGDTQYF. V usage is TRBV24-1 and J usage is TRBJ2-3; D unresolved. V was cut by 1 base and J by 6 bases, with 10 bases left in between. The V gene's germline CDR1 is KGHDR and CDR2 SFDVKD. This CDR3 region has 14 residues.

In nucleotides, the CDR3 is TGTGCCAGCAGCCCCAGCACTGAAGCTTTCTTT. Protein product: CASSPSTEAFF. The V call is TRBV7-9, the J call TRBJ1-1; D is ambiguous. CDR3 size: 11 residues. CDR1 and CDR2 from the germline V gene are SEHNR and FQNEAQ (reference sequence). The V end lost 5 bases, the J end lost 4 bases, and 5 bases lay between the germline ends.

V is TRBV4-1 and J is TRBJ2-3; possibly TRBD2 for D (6 bases). The V gene's germline CDR1 is MGHRA and CDR2 YSYEKL. CDR3 size: 15 residues. V lost 4 bases to trimming and J lost 4 bases, with 15 bases between them. Here the CDR3 reads CASSPGRGLADTQYF. The CDR3 nucleotides read TGCGCCAGCAGCCCAGGCCGGGGGTTGGCAGATACGCAGTATTTT.

The chain recombines TRBV5-5 with TRBJ1-1, with D maybe TRBD1 (5 bases). The CDR3 covers 15 residues. V gave up 0 bases and J gave up 3 bases, with 12 bases separating them. CDR1 is SGHKS, CDR2 YYEKEE, per germline (reference sequence). CDR3 residues: CASSLEVGTYTEAFF. CDR3 nucleotide sequence: TGTGCCAGCAGCTTGGAGGTAGGGACTTACACTGAAGCTTTCTTT.

The chain has TRBV6-5 and TRBJ2-2; D may be TRBD1 or TRBD2 (5 bases each). V lost 5 bases to trimming and J lost 5 bases, with 15 bases between them. CDR1 is MNHEY, CDR2 SVGAGI, per germline. This CDR3 is 15 amino acids long. The CDR3 protein is CASSREGLETGELFF. CDR3 DNA: TGTGCCAGCAGTCGAGAGGGGCTGGAGACCGGGGAGCTGTTTTTT.

The rearrangement uses TRBV5-1 and TRBJ1-2; no firm D call. CDR1 is SGHRS, CDR2 YFSETQ, per germline. V was shortened by 2 bases and J by 8 bases, with 13 bases between the two germline ends. The CDR3 runs 13 residues. CDR3 sequence reads: CASSFKLGLGYTF. In DNA form, the CDR3 reads TGCGCCAGCAGCTTCAAATTAGGGCTGGGCTACACCTTC.

The chain is built from TRBV4-3 and TRBJ2-1; the D gene is possibly TRBD1 (5 bases). V was clipped by 0 bases and J by 6 bases, with 12 bases between them. The CDR3 has 15 amino acids. Germline CDR1 and CDR2: LGHNA and YSLEER. This CDR3 reads CASSQDRQGTNEQFF. In DNA form, the CDR3 reads TGCGCCAGCAGCCAAGACCGGCAGGGTACCAATGAGCAGTTCTTC.

This sequence joins TRBV4-1 and TRBJ1-3; D not resolved. The V gene lost 1 base and the J gene lost 0 bases, with 1 base spanning the gap. CDR1 and CDR2 from the germline V gene are MGHRA and YSYEKL. This CDR3 has 13 amino acids. The chain's CDR3 is CASSQASGNTIYF. The CDR3 nucleotides are TGCGCCAGCAGCCAAGCCTCTGGAAACACCATATATTTT.